Presented here are 12 T cell receptor beta chains from one specimen sequenced in a study of persistence of HIV-infected CD4 T cells (dated by TCRdb to about 2020). This specimen's treatment or condition label, interpreted: suppressive antiretroviral therapy. Lysates of CMV-infected fibroblasts at 10 ug/mL were used to stimulate the cells. Nonresponding CD40L-negative CD69-negative CD45RO-high memory CD4+ T cells were sorted as memory populations depleted of antigen-responding cells. TCRbeta repertoires were sequenced from genomic DNA with the immunoSEQ hsTCRB assay version 4 in survey mode. TCRdb took this table from immuneACCESS and kept in-frame rearrangements with V and J called. Such tables lack part of the clones; where checked against another copy, unresolved V genes explain under half of the gap, and the rest is unexplained. The sample table records under 60,000 clones; around 80% of these occur just once. The ten most abundant clones make up around 3% of the sample.

These receptors have no known antigen. This sample comprised CD4+ T cells sorted from PBMCs after roughly 18-hour stimulation, obtained from a patient who received antiretroviral therapy. The label giving this sample's cell subset or site can be read as: CD40L-CD69- CD45RO-high memory CD4 T cells not responding to CMV lysate. The receptors come from an adult man with HIV who was CMV-seropositive.

This clone was found a few times. The chain links TRBV7-2 to TRBJ2-2; tentatively, D is TRBD2 (5 bases). V was pared by 4 bases and J by 11 bases, with 14 bases between. The V gene's germline CDR1 is SGHTA and CDR2 FQGNSA. This CDR3 is 13 amino acids long. The CDR3 bases are TGTGCCAGCAGCTCAACTAAGCCGGGAGAGCTGTTTTTT. This gives the protein CASSSTKPGELFF.

The V call is TRBV29-1, the J call TRBJ1-5, with 7 nucleotides matching TRBD1. Per germline, CDR1 SQVTM and CDR2 ANQGSEA. V shed 7 bases and J 5 bases; nucleotides not matched to a gene: 8. The CDR3 spans 13 residues. The CDR3, as DNA: TGCAGCGCACGACAGGGACGTGATCAGCCCCAGCATTTT. It specifies CSARQGRDQPQHF.

The CDR3 sequence: CATIRGNTEAFF. CDR3 coding DNA: TGTGCCACCATCAGGGGAAACACTGAAGCTTTCTTT. This chain links TRBV6-5 with TRBJ1-1; weak D call: TRBD1 (6 bases). The CDR3 spans 12 residues. V was shortened by 10 bases and J by 2 bases, with 11 bases between the two germline ends. The germline gives CDR1 MNHEY, CDR2 SVGAGI.

J is TRBJ2-3 and V is TRBV19; unclear D gene. CDR1 and CDR2 from the germline V gene are LNHDA and SQIVND (reference sequence). V was pared by 4 bases and J by 0 bases, with 8 bases between. The CDR3 is 14 residues long. Here the CDR3 DNA reads TGTGCCAGTAGTACTCAGACAAGCACAGATACGCAGTATTTT. Protein product: CASSTQTSTDTQYF.

This clone has just a few counts. The V gene is TRBV5-6, the J gene TRBJ2-2; D assignment may be TRBD1 or TRBD2 (5 bases each). Germline CDR1 SGHDT, CDR2 YYEEEE. Trimming cost V 2 bases and J 8 bases, with 13 bases left between them. The CDR3 is made up of 14 amino acids. This CDR3 reads CASSLEGKFGELFF. In DNA, the CDR3 is TGTGCCAGCAGCTTAGAGGGGAAATTTGGGGAGCTGTTTTTT.

This clone has just one count. V and J are TRBV6-2 or TRBV6-3 and TRBJ1-3; unclear D gene. Germline V gives CDR1 MNHEY, CDR2 SVGEGT. With 2 bases removed from V and 0 bases from J, the gap between germline ends came to 11 bases. The CDR3 sequence is 16 residues long. The CDR3 region has the DNA TGTGCCAGCAGTTACGAACGGATTAGCTCTGGAAACACCATATATTTT. Amino acids: CASSYERISSGNTIYF.

The V call is TRBV13, the J call TRBJ1-3; TRBD1 is a possible D gene (5 bases). The germline V gene encodes CDR1 PRHDT and CDR2 FYEKMQ (reference sequence). The CDR3 loop spans 15 amino acids. Trimming pared 3 bases from V and 0 bases from J, leaving 9 bases between. CDR3 coding DNA: TGTGCCAGCAGCTTGGGACTATCCTCTGGAAACACCATATATTTT. This translates into CASSLGLSSGNTIYF.

This clone was seen a handful of times. V gene TRBV4-1 combines with J gene TRBJ1-1, with a possible D match to TRBD1 (5 bases). The CDR3 loop spans 16 amino acids. Trimming took off 3 bases at V and 0 bases at J, with 14 bases between the two ends. Germline V gene lookup returns CDR1 MGHRA and CDR2 YSYEKL. CDR3 in amino acids: CASSHPTAQMNTEAFF. Here the CDR3 DNA reads TGCGCCAGCAGCCACCCGACAGCCCAAATGAACACTGAAGCTTTCTTT.

The chain carries TRBV19 and TRBJ1-5; D might be TRBD1 (5 bases). The CDR3 runs 18 residues. V was trimmed by 6 bases and J by 0 bases, leaving 21 bases between them. Germline-derived CDR1 and CDR2 are LNHDA and SQIVND (reference sequence). The CDR3: CASSKVGGDAYSNQPQHF. CDR3 nucleotides: TGTGCCAGTAGCAAGGTCGGGGGGGATGCGTATAGCAATCAGCCCCAGCATTTT.

This clone appeared a single time. CDR3 in DNA: TGCGCCAGCAGCTTAGGAGTGCGTAGCGGGAAGGGAGAGACCCAGTACTTC. Translated: CASSLGVRSGKGETQYF. The gene calls are TRBV5-1 and TRBJ2-5; 8 positions agree with TRBD2. J gave up 4 bases and V 2 bases, and 13 bases lay outside the gene matches. Germline values: CDR1 SGHRS, CDR2 YFSETQ. The length of the CDR3 is 17 residues.

This clone was observed once. The chain joins TRBV30 to TRBJ2-2, with 12 nucleotides matching TRBD1. This CDR3 is 15 amino acids long. Germline CDR1 and CDR2: GTSNPN and SVGIG (reference sequence). V gave up 3 bases and J gave up 4 bases; unmatched junction bases: 3. CDR3 sequence reads: CAWRGTGGFTGELFF. In nucleotides, the CDR3 is TGTGCCTGGAGGGGGACAGGGGGCTTCACCGGGGAGCTGTTTTTT.

The chain links TRBV18 to TRBJ2-1; D is possibly TRBD2 (5 bases). The V gene's germline CDR1 is KGHSH and CDR2 LQKENI. This CDR3 is built from 16 residues. V was clipped by 3 bases and J by 5 bases, with 17 bases between them. The CDR3 sequence is CASSPSVRAINNEQFF. The CDR3, as DNA: TGTGCCAGCTCACCCTCAGTGAGGGCCATCAACAATGAGCAGTTCTTC.